The subject of this entry is one TCR beta chain. The study ran its PCR with 60 Vbeta and 13 Jbeta primers. Generated by immunoSEQ multiplex PCR, the TCRdb table keeps only in-frame clones and is missing some. This table has tens of thousands of clones, around 70% appearing once. The record originates from a study of cytomegalovirus exposure and HLA in healthy donors. Material for sequencing was PBMCs. This clonotype originated in a woman in her forties or fifties in good health and CMV-seropositive.

The CDR3 DNA reads as TGTGCCAGCAGTTTATACGGACAGGGAAATCAGCCCCAGCATTTT. Its translation is CASSLYGQGNQPQHF. The J gene is TRBJ1-5, the V gene TRBV28; 8 nucleotides match TRBD1. The length of the CDR3 is 15 residues. V was clipped by 1 base and J by 4 bases; unmatched bases: 3. Germline V gives CDR1 MDHEN, CDR2 SYDVKM.